A selection of T cell receptor beta chains follows, all from one sample in a study of T cells in Graves' hyperthyroidism and ophthalmopathy. TCRdb reanalysed the multiplex PCR reads using MiXCR and keeps one entry per CDR3 protein. Of 500,000 to 650,000 distinct CDR3 sequences in the sample, 17% were seen once. The source material was blood. The receptors shown here come from a woman between 18 and 29 years old with Graves' ophthalmopathy. The CDR3 runs from the conserved cysteine through the conserved F or W. The order of the fields is V gene, clone size, D gene, J gene, CDR3 protein, CDR3 DNA. The D gene is left open where the match is weak. Not every row has a clone size; where given, it reads once, few, many or a size class.

TRBV12-3/TRBV12-4	few	-	TRBJ1-2	CASSLAPSHYGYTF	TGTGCCAGCAGTTTAGCTCCCAGCCACTATGGCTACACCTTC
TRBV6-1	many	-	TRBJ2-7	CASSGTWGAVYEQYF	TGTGCCAGCAGTGGTACCTGGGGCGCGGTCTACGAGCAGTACTTC
TRBV24-1	many	-	TRBJ2-1	CATSGTGYEQFF	TGTGCCACCAGTGGAACAGGGTATGAGCAGTTCTTC
TRBV6-1	-	-	TRBJ2-1	CASRRDPEDEQFF	TGTGCCAGCAGGAGGGACCCCGAGGATGAGCAGTTCTTC
TRBV5-4	-	TRBD2	TRBJ2-3	CASSIPGLASTDTQYF	TGTGCCAGCAGCATACCGGGACTAGCGAGCACAGATACGCAGTATTTT
TRBV25-1	few	-	TRBJ2-7	CASSEYPTGEGLGSSYEQYF	TGTGCCAGCAGTGAATACCCCACTGGCGAAGGGCTGGGGAGCTCCTACGAGCAGTACTTC
TRBV28	many	TRBD1	TRBJ1-1	CASSKQGYTEAFF	TGTGCCAGCAGTAAACAGGGGTACACTGAAGCTTTCTTT
TRBV28	few	-	TRBJ2-1	CASRIPDHNEQFF	TGTGCCAGCAGGATCCCGGATCACAATGAGCAGTTCTTC
TRBV6-5	-	-	TRBJ1-3	CASSYSGEGLNTIYF	TGTGCCAGCAGTTACTCGGGGGAAGGCTTGAACACCATATATTTT
TRBV28	many	-	TRBJ1-5	CASSSPRGGLNFPQHF	TGTGCCAGCAGTTCACCGCGGGGGGGGCTCAATTTCCCCCAGCATTTT
TRBV5-1	few	-	TRBJ2-1	CASSLDGWGDEQFF	TGCGCCAGCAGCTTGGACGGGTGGGGGGATGAGCAGTTCTTC
TRBV7-9	many	-	TRBJ2-1	CASSLGRNEQFF	TGTGCCAGCAGCTTAGGTAGGAATGAGCAGTTCTTC
TRBV28	many	TRBD1	TRBJ1-2	CASFRPDRDFYGYTF	TGTGCCAGCTTCCGTCCCGACAGGGACTTCTATGGCTACACCTTC
TRBV6-2/TRBV6-3	many	TRBD1	TRBJ2-7	CASSTQGAATYEQYF	TGTGCCAGCAGCACGCAGGGGGCCGCAACCTACGAGCAGTACTTC
TRBV7-8	many	-	TRBJ2-4	CASSLEQLNIQYF	TGTGCCAGCAGCTTGGAACAGCTAAACATTCAGTACTTC
TRBV7-6	many	TRBD1	TRBJ2-7	CASLGTGEDEQYF	TGTGCCAGCCTCGGGACAGGGGAGGACGAGCAGTACTTC
TRBV29-1	-	TRBD2	TRBJ2-7	CSVVAGIGDGRALDEQYF	TGCAGCGTTGTAGCGGGGATCGGCGACGGGAGAGCCCTCGACGAGCAGTACTTC
TRBV7-3	few	-	TRBJ1-2	CASSTHTRDTLLRGYTF	TGTGCCAGCAGCACCCACACCCGGGATACTCTACTCAGGGGCTACACCTTC